These T cell receptor beta chains were read from a single sample in a study of cytomegalovirus exposure and HLA in healthy donors. The assay was immunoSEQ multiplex PCR, and TCRdb's table has in-frame clones only and misses some. The repertoire holds approximately 170,000 clones, with about 76% as singletons. The sequencing sample was made of PBMCs. The receptors here all came from a male donor in good health and CMV-seropositive. CDR3s include the opening cysteine and the closing phenylalanine or tryptophan. A D gene is named only where the DNA matches it firmly. For some rows the clone size is stated as once, few or many, or as a class when expanded; others skip it.

>-|TRBV7-9|TRBJ2-1|-
TGTTCCAGCAGCTTAGTACCAGGGATGCAGTACAATGAGCAGTTCTTC
CSSSLVPGMQYNEQFF
>-|TRBV6-5|TRBJ1-1|-
TGTGCCAGCAGCGAATACAGGGCGAAGGACACTGAAGCTTTCTTT
CASSEYRAKDTEAFF
>-|TRBV7-2|TRBJ1-2|TRBD1
TGTGCCAGCAGCTTAGCCCAGGGGGCGAACTATGGCTACACCTTC
CASSLAQGANYGYTF
>-|TRBV13|TRBJ1-1|-
TGTGCCAGCAGCTCCAAACTTCCGGGAGACCATTCCACTGAAGCTTTCTTT
CASSSKLPGDHSTEAFF
>-|TRBV29-1|TRBJ1-2|-
TGCAGCGTTGGTTCCTTGGGAGGCCGCGGCTACACCTTC
CSVGSLGGRGYTF
>few|TRBV6-1|TRBJ2-7|TRBD1
TGTGCCAGCAGAAACCGACAGGGGGGGGAGCAGTACTTC
CASRNRQGGEQYF
>once|TRBV13|TRBJ1-2|-
TGTGCCAGCAGCTTGCTCAGATTGACCGCTGACTACGATGGCTACACCTTC
CASSLLRLTADYDGYTF
>-|TRBV9|TRBJ2-7|-
TGTGCCAGCAGCGTAGATGGCAACGAGCAGTACTTC
CASSVDGNEQYF
>few|TRBV7-2|TRBJ2-4|TRBD2
TGTGCCAGCAGCGTAAACCTAGCGGGGGGGAAAAACATTCAGTACTTC
CASSVNLAGGKNIQYF
>-|TRBV7-9|TRBJ2-2|TRBD2
TGTGCCAGCAGCCCCGGAGGGACTAGCGCCTTAGGGGGCGGGGAGCTGTTTTTT
CASSPGGTSALGGGELFF
>-|TRBV7-9|TRBJ2-2|TRBD2
TGTGCCAGCAGCGGTTTGGGACTAGCGGGGGGCCAGAACACCGGGGAGCTGTTTTTT
CASSGLGLAGGQNTGELFF
>-|TRBV6-1|TRBJ1-1|-
TGTGCCAGCAGTGAACTCAGGGACACTGAAGCTTTCTTT
CASSELRDTEAFF
>-|TRBV27|TRBJ1-5|-
TGTGCCAGCAGTTTTACTGGGGGGAACAATCAGCCCCAGCATTTT
CASSFTGGNNQPQHF
>few|TRBV5-5|TRBJ2-3|TRBD1
TGTGCCAGCAGCACCGGGACAGGAGGAGATACGCAGTATTTT
CASSTGTGGDTQYF
>-|TRBV4-3|TRBJ1-2|-
TGCGCCAGCAGCCAAGCTTTGGTAACCGCGGTGTATGGCTACACCTTC
CASSQALVTAVYGYTF
>few|TRBV7-2|TRBJ1-4|TRBD1
TGTGCCAGCAGCTCCTACAGGGGGGGTGAAAAACTGTTTTTT
CASSSYRGGEKLFF
>few|TRBV13|TRBJ2-1|TRBD2
TGTGCCAGCAGCGTTCCGGGGGGTGGTGAGCAGTTCTTC
CASSVPGGGEQFF
>-|TRBV5-1|TRBJ2-1|-
TGCGCCAGCAGCTTGGAGGGACGGCCAGGGGATGAGCAGTTCTTC
CASSLEGRPGDEQFF
>-|TRBV4-1|TRBJ1-1|TRBD1
TGCGCCAGCAGCCAAGACCCTGACAGGGGATGGACTGAAGCTTTCTTT
CASSQDPDRGWTEAFF
>-|TRBV21-1|TRBJ1-1|-
TGTGCCAGCAGCACCCCAGGGGCCAGGGCGGTTTCCCTTCTCTTT
CASSTPGARAVSLLF
>-|TRBV6-5|TRBJ2-5|TRBD2
TGTGCCAGCTGCTGGCAGGGAGGGGACGAGACCCAGTACTTC
CASCWQGGDETQYF
>once|TRBV6-1|TRBJ2-1|-
TGTGCCAGCAGTGAAGACCATCGGACAAGTCCTTTTAACTACAATGAGCAGTTCTTC
CASSEDHRTSPFNYNEQFF
>-|TRBV27|TRBJ2-7|TRBD1
TGTGCCAGCAGTTGGGGACAGGGGGATTACGAGCAGTACTTC
CASSWGQGDYEQYF
>-|TRBV10-1|TRBJ2-5|TRBD2
TGCGCCAGCAGTGAGCGTAGCGGGGCAGAAGAGACCCAGTACTTC
CASSERSGAEETQYF
>-|TRBV19|TRBJ2-2|TRBD1
TGTGCCAGTAGTACCTCGACAGGGGGACCCACCGGGGAGCTGTTTTTT
CASSTSTGGPTGELFF
>-|TRBV7-9|TRBJ2-1|-
TGTGCCAGCAGCCCCCGTCGGGGGTCTTCCTACAATGAGCAGTTCTTC
CASSPRRGSSYNEQFF
>-|TRBV9|TRBJ2-4|TRBD2
TGTGCCAGCAGCGTAGAGAGCGGGAAGTACTTC
CASSVESGKYF
>once|TRBV13|TRBJ1-1|-
TGTGCCAGCAGCGAGTATAGTGTGGGAGACACTGAAGCTTTCTTT
CASSEYSVGDTEAFF
>once|TRBV7-8|TRBJ2-1|TRBD2
TGTGCCAGCAGCTTATGGTTAAAGAGTAGCGGGGAGGGCGATGAGCAGTTCTTC
CASSLWLKSSGEGDEQFF
>once|TRBV7-9|TRBJ1-2|TRBD1
TGTTCCACCCAGACAGGGGATGGCTACACCTTC
CSTQTGDGYTF
>-|TRBV7-9|TRBJ2-5|TRBD2
TGTGCCAGCAGCCACGTGAGCGGGGGGGCCCTCAGGGAGACCCAGTACTTC
CASSHVSGGALRETQYF
>-|TRBV15|TRBJ1-6|TRBD1
TGTGCCACCGCCAGACAGGGAAATTCACCCCTCCACTTT
CATARQGNSPLHF
>-|TRBV30|TRBJ1-3|-
TGTGCCCATCAGCTGGGAGTCGGAAACACCATATATTTT
CAHQLGVGNTIYF
>-|TRBV20-1|TRBJ1-2|-
TGCAGTGCTAGGGGCGGCTACACCTTC
CSARGGYTF
>-|TRBV19|TRBJ1-5|TRBD1
TGTGCCAGTAGCGGGACAGCTAGCAATCAGCCCCAGCATTTT
CASSGTASNQPQHF
>-|TRBV10-1|TRBJ2-2|-
TGCGCCAGCAGTGAGTCGGTCGTGGCCACCGGGGAGCTGTTTTTT
CASSESVVATGELFF
>once|TRBV25-1|TRBJ1-5|-
TGTGCCAGCAGCCACAGGGTAGGGCAGCCCCAGCATTTT
CASSHRVGQPQHF
>once|TRBV5-6|TRBJ2-7|TRBD2
TGTGCCAGCAGCTTGACGGGGGGAACCTACGAGCAGTACTTC
CASSLTGGTYEQYF
>once|TRBV7-9|TRBJ2-5|TRBD2
TGTGCCAGCAGCTATGGACTAGCGGAGACCCAGTACTTC
CASSYGLAETQYF